These T cell receptor beta chains were read from a single sample in a study of blood T cell repertoires in COVID-19. Repertoires were generated with immunoSEQ multiplex PCR, while TCRdb's copy carries only in-frame clones and drops some. The table lists 350,000 to 400,000 clones, over 75% of them singletons, with over 0.9% in the top ten. The specimen sequenced was PBMCs or T cells enriched from blood (not recorded which). Receptor source: a woman younger than 45 with acute COVID-19. CDR3s leave out the opening cysteine and the closing phenylalanine or tryptophan. The order of the fields is CDR3 protein, clone size, V gene. Some rows mark clone size as missing; the rest say once, few, many or name a class of expanded clone.

CDR3: ASSRGLLATNEKLF; size: .; V: TRBV9
CDR3: ASSTTGQGFSAF; size: once; V: TRBV6-5
CDR3: ASGLEVGGNTIY; size: .; V: TRBV12-5
CDR3: ASSPGGLTGNTIY; size: .; V: TRBV23-1
CDR3: ASSLARDYLGSTEQF; size: .; V: TRBV4-1
CDR3: ASTTGLGQPQH; size: .; V: TRBV6-5
CDR3: ASSEPGTAGEQY; size: .; V: TRBV5-1
CDR3: ATSTPGARETQY; size: .; V: TRBV24-1
CDR3: AWSRQGADHEKLF; size: .; V: TRBV30
CDR3: ASSLGQGNYEKLF; size: .; V: TRBV27
CDR3: ASSKTYYRQGVNQPQH; size: once; V: TRBV21-1
CDR3: ASSYSSGGYEKLF; size: .; V: TRBV6-5
CDR3: ASSPRTALYNEQF; size: .; V: TRBV19
CDR3: ASRPGSYNEQF; size: .; V: TRBV27
CDR3: ASSPSGGFEQY; size: .; V: TRBV9
CDR3: ASSSGVVSGYT; size: .; V: TRBV19
CDR3: ASSQVDRGSTEAF; size: .; V: TRBV4-1
CDR3: ASSYDGKGDEQY; size: .; V: TRBV5-6